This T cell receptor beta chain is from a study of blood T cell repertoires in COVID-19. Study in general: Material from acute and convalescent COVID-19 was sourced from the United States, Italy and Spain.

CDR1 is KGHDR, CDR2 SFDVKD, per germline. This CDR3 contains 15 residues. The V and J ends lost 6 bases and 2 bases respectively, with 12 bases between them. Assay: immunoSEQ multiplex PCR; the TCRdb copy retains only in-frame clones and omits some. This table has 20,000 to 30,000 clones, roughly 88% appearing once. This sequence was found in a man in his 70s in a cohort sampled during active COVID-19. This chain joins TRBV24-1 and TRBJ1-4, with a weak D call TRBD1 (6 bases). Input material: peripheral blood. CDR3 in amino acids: CATSKGGLTNEKLFF. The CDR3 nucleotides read TGTGCCACCAGTAAGGGGGGGCTGACTAATGAAAAACTGTTTTTT.